This entry concerns a single TCR beta chain. Time point defined: pre-sensitization, week 0. Treatment: therapeutic diphenylcyclopropenone sensitization with weekly scalp DPC. This specimen comes from a study of human T cells and chemical hapten exposure. Trimming shortened V by 2 bases and J by 0 bases, and 14 bases separated the two germline ends. The CDR3 is made up of 16 amino acids. Looked up from germline, CDR1 is KGHSH and CDR2 is LQKENI. TCRdb reanalysed the RACE reads using MiXCR and keeps one entry per CDR3 protein. This sample yields under 400,000 distinct CDR3 sequences, of which 5% to 6.5% are seen a single time; around 2.6% belongs to the top ten.

Source: whole blood, taken in connection with sensitization to the hapten diphenylcyclopropenone (DPC). The clonotype was recovered from a woman in her 50s with alopecia areata. Some clones in this sample may be carry-over from other donors' samples. The chain combines TRBV18 with TRBJ2-7, with no clear D. The CDR3 bases are TGTGCCAGCTCACCAAACTCTCTACCAAGCTCCTACGAGCAGTACTTC. Protein sequence: CASSPNSLPSSYEQYF.